These 14 T cell receptor beta chains came from one sample sequenced in a study of CD8 T cells in ankylosing spondylitis. TCRdb called the 5' RACE reads again in MiXCR, with one record for every CDR3 protein. The sample includes approximately 180,000 distinct CDR3 sequences, over 15% of them seen just once. The sample comprised blood, either unsorted or a sorted T cell fraction (not recorded which). The source is a male donor between 10 and 30 years old with ankylosing spondylitis or in good health (not recorded which).

The chain has TRBV7-9 and TRBJ1-1; no firm D call. Germline V gene sequence: CDR1 SEHNR, CDR2 FQNEAQ (reference sequence). V shed 5 bases and J shed 2 bases, with 9 bases lying between them. The CDR3 contains 13 residues. The CDR3 nucleotides are TGTGCCAGCAGCCGTGTTGGTAACACTGAAGCTTTCTTT. It translates to CASSRVGNTEAFF.

The chain has TRBV9 and TRBJ2-3; 11 positions match TRBD1. Germline CDR1 is SGDLS and CDR2 is YYNGEE. Trimming removed 1 base from V and 5 bases from J; junction bases left unmatched: 6. There are 16 residues in the CDR3. In nucleotides, the CDR3 is TGTGCCAGCAGCGTATCCCCGGGACAGGGGGTAGATACGCAGTATTTT. Its protein product is CASSVSPGQGVDTQYF.

The chain couples TRBV18 to TRBJ2-2; no definite D call. The CDR3 length is 15 residues. V was trimmed by 1 base and J by 6 bases, leaving 12 bases between them. The V gene's germline CDR1 is KGHSH and CDR2 LQKENI. CDR3 sequence reads: CASSPQGFDAGELFF. CDR3 bases: TGTGCCAGCTCACCACAGGGTTTCGACGCCGGGGAGCTGTTTTTT. The variable domain in full, completed from reference TRBV18 and TRBJ2-2, reads NAGVMQNPRHLVRRRGQEARLRCSPMKGHSHVYWYRQLPEEGLKFMVYLQKENIIDESGMPKERFSAEFPKEGPSILRIQQVVRGDSAAYFCASSPQGFDAGELFFGEGSRLTVL.

In this sample, this clonotype turned up many times. This rearrangement joins TRBV5-1 to TRBJ1-1; 7 nucleotides line up with TRBD1. J was trimmed by 1 base and V by 4 bases; bases with no gene match: 13. The germline CDR1 and CDR2 sequences are SGHRS and YFSETQ. The CDR3 runs 17 residues. CDR3 in amino acids: CASSGWTGKGENTEAFF. CDR3 nucleotide sequence: TGCGCCAGCAGCGGCTGGACAGGAAAGGGGGAGAACACTGAAGCTTTCTTT.

This clonotype was counted at least ten times. The chain joins TRBV29-1 to TRBJ1-1; D may be TRBD1 (5 bases). Trimming left V 6 bases short and J 7 bases short, with 18 bases between. The CDR3 has 13 residues. Germline CDR1 reads SQVTM; CDR2 reads ANQGSEA. The CDR3 region has the DNA TGCAGCGTGGGAGATGGGGGAAACGTTGAAGCTTTCTTT. The encoded protein is CSVGDGGNVEAFF.

Worth noting for this clonotype: A read error may explain this, as a much larger clone is one base away. This CDR3 reads CASLKSGSTDAQYF. The DNA for the CDR3 is TGCGCCAGCTTAAAGAGCGGGTCCACAGATGCGCAGTATTTT. The chain combines TRBV5-1 with TRBJ2-3; TRBD2 might be the D (6 bases). The CDR3 is 14 amino acids. Germline lookup yields CDR1 SGHRS and CDR2 YFSETQ.

This clonotype was counted ten times or more. The V gene is TRBV24-1, the J gene TRBJ2-5; 8 nucleotides agree with TRBD1. The length of the CDR3 is 17 residues. The ends lost 4 bases at V and 4 bases at J; junction bases unmatched: 13. Germline assignment: CDR1 KGHDR and CDR2 SFDVKD. Written as DNA, the CDR3 is TGTGCCACCAGTGACCCGTTAGGGTCAGGGGGCGGAGAGACCCAGTACTTC. Protein product: CATSDPLGSGGGETQYF.

There are many counts of this clonotype. The chain employs TRBV7-2 and TRBJ2-7, with D maybe TRBD1 (6 bases). The CDR3 spans 14 residues. The V and J ends lost 2 bases and 2 bases respectively, with 10 bases between them. Germline V lookup: CDR1 SGHTA, CDR2 FQGNSA. The CDR3 DNA is TGTGCCAGCAGCTTAATACAGGGCACCTACGAGCAGTACTTC. Its translation is CASSLIQGTYEQYF.

This clonotype was counted ten times or more. V is TRBV3-1 and J is TRBJ1-1; tentatively, D is TRBD1 (5 bases). Looked up from germline, CDR1 is LGHDT and CDR2 is YNNKEL (reference sequence). V lost 0 bases and J 7 bases, leaving 9 bases between the germline ends. CDR3 length: 13 residues. The CDR3 here is CASSQDTGDEAFF. The CDR3 nucleotides are TGTGCCAGCAGCCAAGATACAGGCGATGAAGCTTTCTTT.

This clonotype was detected only a few times. The chain couples TRBV6-2 or TRBV6-3 to TRBJ2-4, with 7 bases aligning to TRBD1. Germline trimming cut 6 bases from V and 7 bases from J; bases unmatched to any gene: 15. This CDR3 is built from 16 residues. Per germline, CDR1 MNHEY and CDR2 SVGEGT. This CDR3 reads CASSPPRQGIGNIQYF. CDR3 DNA sequence: TGTGCCAGCAGCCCGCCGCGACAGGGTATCGGTAACATTCAGTACTTC.

This clonotype was seen at least ten times. The chain uses TRBV5-1 and TRBJ2-5; D remains ambiguous. The CDR3 totals 12 residues. Germline CDR1 SGHRS, CDR2 YFSETQ. Trimming removed 5 bases from V and 4 bases from J, with 9 bases in between. CDR3 bases: TGCGCCAGCAGTCCGCACGGAGAGACCCAGTACTTC. Its protein product is CASSPHGETQYF.

This clonotype was counted at least ten times. This sequence joins TRBV29-1 and TRBJ2-1; the match to TRBD1 covers 8 bases. CDR1 and CDR2 from the germline V gene are SQVTM and ANQGSEA. The CDR3 is 14 amino acids. V shed 3 bases and J 4 bases; nucleotides not matched to a gene: 5. The CDR3 DNA sequence: TGCAGCGTTGATCGGACAGGGATTTACAATGAGCAGTTCTTC. It translates to CSVDRTGIYNEQFF.

This clonotype was observed many times. This sequence joins TRBV12-3 or TRBV12-4 and TRBJ2-1; D might be TRBD2 (6 bases). The CDR3 has 15 amino acids. The V end was cut by 3 bases, the J end by 2 bases, with 11 bases between. In nucleotides, the CDR3 is TGTGCCAGCAGTTTTCGGGGGACGCCCTACAATGAGCAGTTCTTC. As protein: CASSFRGTPYNEQFF.

This clonotype occurred many times. Compared with germline, one end of the junction differs, possibly owing to a read error. The CDR3 is CTISERMTEAFF. The CDR3 nucleotides are TGTACCATCAGTGAGAGAATGACTGAAGCTTTCTTT. The chain carries TRBV10-3 and TRBJ1-1; D gene unclear. This CDR3 is built from 12 residues. Germline V gene data show CDR1 as ENHRY and CDR2 as SYGVKD.